The clone carrying this T cell receptor beta chain was recorded a few times. A library made for alpha chains picked up this beta chain off target, so its size means little. The sample belongs to a study of HIV-infected patients and healthy controls. Reverse transcription used around 500 ng RNA and constant-region primers for alpha and beta. Using multiplexing indices, alpha and beta chain libraries were generated apart by chain-specific third strand synthesis. The cDNA received a 5' RACE adapter containing a random hexamer plus an SP2 sequencing primer site. TCRdb used MiXCR to reprocess the 5' RACE reads, holding one entry per CDR3 protein. The table includes about 8,000 distinct CDR3 sequences, roughly 6.3% detected once. Roughly three months, about 14 weeks, into antiretroviral therapy, follow-up blood was collected. All unsorted peripheral T cells were captured because whole blood was used without fractionation.

The CDR3 sequence is 18 residues long. V lost 0 bases to trimming and J lost 3 bases; unmatched junction nucleotides: 6. Germline assignment: CDR1 LGHDT and CDR2 YNNKEL (reference sequence). This TCR came from an adult with HIV infection. The gene calls are TRBV3-1 and TRBJ2-3; 13 bases map to TRBD2. The sample in question was blood, obtained during antiretroviral therapy. The CDR3 spells CASSQEGGTSGMTDTQYF. The CDR3 coding sequence is TGTGCCAGCAGCCAAGAAGGGGGGACTAGCGGGATGACAGATACGCAGTATTTT.